This TCR beta chain was observed in a study of blood T cell repertoires in COVID-19. Study summary: Sites in the United States, Italy and Spain provided acute and convalescent COVID-19 samples. PBMCs, B-cell-depleted T cells, or T cells provided the cDNA or gDNA that made up the material.

Original methodology: Nucleated cell counts were estimated from reference gene primer amplification. The table came from immunoSEQ multiplex PCR; TCRdb's copy has only in-frame clones and leaves some out. For V, J and clone size, that table is used; D and trimming come from the DNA. The table includes 450,000 to 500,000 clones, 80% to 90% detected once. In this sample, this clone turned up once. Germline lookup yields CDR1 SGDLS and CDR2 YYNGEE. This CDR3 spans 10 amino acids. V was cut by 3 bases and J by 7 bases, with 4 bases left in between. The chain employs TRBV9 and TRBJ1-2; D call uncertain. Material: peripheral blood. The sequence derives from a human donor in a cohort sampled during active COVID-19. CDR3 DNA: TGTGCCAGCAGCGGAGGTGGCTACACCTTC. This translates into CASSGGGYTF. The entire variable domain, with the rest obtained from reference TRBV9 and TRBJ1-2, is as follows: DSGVTQTPKHLITATGQRVTLRCSPRSGDLSVYWYQQSLDQGLQFLIQYYNGEERAKGNILERFSAQQFPDLHSELNLSSLELGDSALYFCASSGGGYTFGSGTRLTVV.